The 30 T cell receptor beta chains reported below all come from one sample, sequenced in a study of blood T cell repertoires in COVID-19. Repertoires were generated with immunoSEQ multiplex PCR, while TCRdb's copy carries only in-frame clones and drops some. The table lists about 81,000 clones, approximately 91% of them singletons. Input material: peripheral blood. Every receptor here comes from a man between 65 and 79 years old with active or convalescent COVID-19.

The chain recombines TRBV7-2 with TRBJ1-1; D may be TRBD1 (6 bases). Germline CDR1 is SGHTA and CDR2 is FQGNSA. CDR3 length equals 16 residues. V was shortened by 5 bases and J by 3 bases, with 19 bases between the two germline ends. In DNA, the CDR3 is TGTGCCAGCAGCCAAGGACAGATACGGTCGTACACTGAAGCTTTCTTT. This translates into CASSQGQIRSYTEAFF.

In its sample, this clone was seen once. Other DNA variants within this sample encode the same CDR3. The chain carries TRBV7-2 and TRBJ1-2; 9 nucleotides align to TRBD1. V dropped 2 bases and J dropped 8; count of bases not matched to a gene: 3. Germline V gene data show CDR1 as SGHTA and CDR2 as FQGNSA. The CDR3 consists of 13 residues. CDR3 nucleotides: TGTGCCAGCAGCTTAAGACAGGGGGGAGGCTACACCTTC. Translation: CASSLRQGGGYTF.

The rearrangement joins TRBV29-1 to TRBJ1-2, with TRBD1 as a possible D gene (6 bases). The V gene's germline CDR1 is SQVTM and CDR2 ANQGSEA. With 2 bases removed from V and 4 bases from J, the gap between germline ends came to 14 bases. The CDR3 spans 14 residues. The CDR3 coding sequence is TGCAGCGTTGAACCCGGGACATCCGGCTATGGCTACACCTTC. This sequence encodes CSVEPGTSGYGYTF. Full variable domain (remainder filled in from reference TRBV29-1 and TRBJ1-2): SAVISQKPSRDICQRGTSLTIQCQVDSQVTMMFWYRQQPGQSLTLIATANQGSEATYESGFVIDKFPISRPNLTFSTLTVSNMSPEDSSIYLCSVEPGTSGYGYTFGSGTRLTVV.

This clone was picked up one time. The chain joins TRBV7-2 to TRBJ2-7, with a possible D match to TRBD1 (5 bases). This CDR3 spans 13 amino acids. V was cut by 0 bases and J by 7 bases, with 10 bases left in between. Germline V gives CDR1 SGHTA, CDR2 FQGNSA. In DNA, the CDR3 is TGTGCCAGCAGCTTAGCGGGCAGGGCGGAGCAGTACTTC. Amino acids: CASSLAGRAEQYF.

The V and J genes are TRBV16 and TRBJ1-5; D might be TRBD1 (5 bases). This CDR3 comprises 14 residues. The germline gives CDR1 KGHSY, CDR2 FQNENV. V was pared by 0 bases and J by 11 bases, with 14 bases between. CDR3 bases: TGTGCCAGCAGCCAATCCACGGGGGGAAAGACCCAGCATTTT. It yields the protein CASSQSTGGKTQHF.

V usage is TRBV19 and J usage is TRBJ1-5, with TRBD1 as a possible D gene (5 bases). Germline V gene lookup returns CDR1 LNHDA and CDR2 SQIVND (reference sequence). The CDR3 runs to 16 residues. V lost 5 bases to trimming and J lost 4 bases, with 18 bases between them. The CDR3 DNA sequence: TGTGCCAGTAGTCCATGGGACTCAGGTAGGAATCAGCCCCAGCATTTT. This gives the protein CASSPWDSGRNQPQHF. Using reference TRBV19 and TRBJ1-5 for the parts outside the CDR3, the full variable domain is DGGITQSPKYLFRKEGQNVTLSCEQNLNHDAMYWYRQDPGQGLRLIYYSQIVNDFQKGDIAEGYSVSREKKESFPLTVTSAQKNPTAFYLCASSPWDSGRNQPQHFGDGTRLSIL.

The chain combines TRBV30 with TRBJ1-4, with TRBD1 matching over 11 bases. Germline V CDR1 and CDR2: GTSNPN, SVGIG (reference sequence). The CDR3 has 13 amino acids. V was pared by 6 bases and J by 8 bases, with 5 bases of the junction left unmatched. CDR3 region: CACIRDRGEKLFF. Here the CDR3 DNA reads TGTGCCTGTATAAGGGACAGGGGGGAAAAACTGTTTTTT. The full variable domain, in which reference TRBV30 and TRBJ1-4 provide the parts outside the CDR3, is SQTIHQWPATLVQPVGSPLSLECTVEGTSNPNLYWYRQAAGRGLQLLFYSVGIGQISSEVPQNLSASRPQDRQFILSSKKLLLSDSGFYLCACIRDRGEKLFFGSGTQLSVL.

The V gene is TRBV29-1, the J gene TRBJ1-1, with D possibly matching TRBD1 (6 bases). The CDR3 covers 13 residues. Trimming cost V 1 base and J 3 bases, with 9 bases left between them. CDR1 SQVTM and CDR2 ANQGSEA come from the germline V gene. CDR3 nucleotides: TGCAGCGTTGAAGCCGGACAGTACACTGAAGCTTTCTTT. This codes for CSVEAGQYTEAFF.

The chain has TRBV30 and TRBJ2-3, with 8 positions matching TRBD1. V trimming: 2 bases; J trimming: 2 bases; junction bases outside the gene matches: 9. This CDR3 region has 16 residues. CDR1 GTSNPN and CDR2 SVGIG come from the germline V gene (reference sequence). The CDR3 region is CAWSRQGQGITDTQYF. CDR3 coding DNA: TGTGCCTGGAGTCGGCAAGGACAGGGTATCACAGATACGCAGTATTTT. Full variable domain (rest looked up from reference TRBV30 and TRBJ2-3): SQTIHQWPATLVQPVGSPLSLECTVEGTSNPNLYWYRQAAGRGLQLLFYSVGIGQISSEVPQNLSASRPQDRQFILSSKKLLLSDSGFYLCAWSRQGQGITDTQYFGPGTRLTVL.

The chain couples TRBV10-1 to TRBJ2-1, with 12 bases aligning to TRBD1. The J segment lost 9 bases and the V segment lost 5 bases, leaving 8 bases of the junction unmatched. This CDR3 is 15 amino acids long. CDR1 WNHNN and CDR2 SYGVQD come from the germline V gene (reference sequence). DNA of the CDR3: TGCGCCAGCAGTACCGGGACAGGGGGCTCGGGTGAGCAGTTCTTC. It translates to CASSTGTGGSGEQFF.

The V and J genes are TRBV4-3 and TRBJ1-2; a possible D gene is TRBD1 (6 bases). The germline V and J ends were trimmed by 0 bases and 8 bases, with 16 bases remaining between them. The CDR3 extends over 15 amino acids. Looked up from germline, CDR1 is LGHNA and CDR2 is YSLEER. CDR3 sequence reads: CASSQDGWGPGGYTF. Written as DNA, the CDR3 is TGCGCCAGCAGCCAAGATGGTTGGGGGCCGGGAGGCTACACCTTC.

CDR3 protein: CASSLDQAGGGSHEQYF. The CDR3 coding sequence is TGTGCCAGCAGCTTAGATCAAGCGGGGGGAGGAAGCCACGAGCAGTACTTC. The V and J genes are TRBV7-2 and TRBJ2-7; 9 nucleotides match TRBD2. The CDR3 consists of 17 residues. After removal of 1 base from V and 5 bases from J, the junction contained 12 bases not matched to a gene. CDR1 SGHTA and CDR2 FQGNSA come from the germline V gene. The complete variable domain, with remaining parts taken from reference TRBV7-2 and TRBJ2-7, reads GAGVSQSPSNKVTEKGKDVELRCDPISGHTALYWYRQSLGQGLEFLIYFQGNSAPDKSGLPSDRFSAERTGGSVSTLTIQRTQQEDSAVYLCASSLDQAGGGSHEQYFGPGTRLTVT.

The chain is built from TRBV29-1 and TRBJ1-2, with D unresolved. V lost 0 bases, J lost 7 bases, and 24 bases lay in between. The V gene's germline CDR1 is SQVTM and CDR2 ANQGSEA. The length of the CDR3 is 17 residues. For the CDR3, the DNA is TGCAGCGTTGAAGATCTGGTCGGGTTCATGTTCGGCTCTGGCTACACCTTC. Its translation is CSVEDLVGFMFGSGYTF.

The V and J genes are TRBV5-6 and TRBJ2-7, with 7 bases matching TRBD1. The J segment lost 2 bases and the V segment lost 4 bases, leaving 6 bases of the junction unmatched. CDR1 is SGHDT, CDR2 YYEEEE, per germline. The CDR3 totals 14 residues. The CDR3 loop is CASSRQGVTYEQYF. In DNA, the CDR3 is TGTGCCAGCAGCAGACAGGGTGTTACCTACGAGCAGTACTTC.

V is TRBV12-5 and J is TRBJ2-2; TRBD1 aligns across 8 bases. This CDR3 has 17 residues. Germline assignment: CDR1 LGHNT and CDR2 FRNRAP. J lost 0 bases, V lost 0 bases, and 3 bases had no gene match. The CDR3 spells CASGLVKQGANTGELFF. DNA of the CDR3: TGTGCTAGTGGTTTGGTTAAACAGGGGGCGAACACCGGGGAGCTGTTTTTT.

This clone was observed a single time. The J gene is TRBJ1-3, the V gene TRBV5-1; 7 positions match TRBD1. Germline values: CDR1 SGHRS, CDR2 YFSETQ. The V segment lost 2 bases and the J segment 0 bases; nucleotides outside the gene matches: 20. This CDR3 is 21 amino acids long. The CDR3 DNA follows: TGCGCCAGCAGCTTAGGACTGTTCGCTCCGGGACAGCGATCCTCTGGAAACACCATATATTTT. It yields the protein CASSLGLFAPGQRSSGNTIYF.

The chain has TRBV7-6 and TRBJ2-1, with 9 bases identical to TRBD2. J gave up 6 bases and V 2 bases, and 8 bases lay outside the gene matches. Germline CDR1 reads SGHVS; CDR2 reads FNYEAQ. The CDR3 sequence is 16 residues long. The CDR3: CASSLTGRGGSNEQFF. The CDR3 DNA is TGTGCCAGCAGCTTAACAGGGCGGGGGGGCTCCAATGAGCAGTTCTTC.

The rearrangement joins TRBV6-5 to TRBJ2-7; D perhaps matches TRBD1 (5 bases). The CDR3 spans 13 residues. Deletions cut 0 bases from V and 9 bases from J, with 12 bases between. Germline assignment: CDR1 MNHEY and CDR2 SVGAGI. This chain's CDR3 is CASSYSGPGAQYF. As DNA, the CDR3 is TGTGCCAGCAGTTACTCGGGGCCGGGCGCGCAGTACTTC.

The J gene is TRBJ1-6, the V gene TRBV3-1 (or the pseudogene TRBV3-2), with 8 bases aligning to TRBD1. CDR1 and CDR2 (germline): LGHDT, YNNKEL (reference sequence). The CDR3 contains 15 residues. J gave up 3 bases and V 6 bases, and 4 bases lay outside the gene matches. The CDR3 reads CASSRDRNYNSPLHF. The CDR3 DNA reads TGTGCCAGCAGTAGGGACAGGAACTATAATTCACCCCTCCACTTT.

This sequence joins TRBV6-2 or TRBV6-3 and TRBJ1-1, with no clear D. Per the germline V gene, CDR1 is MNHEY and CDR2 is SVGEGT. The CDR3 has 17 amino acids. Between the trimmed V and J ends, which lost 5 bases and 4 bases, there was a span of 23 bases. The CDR3 region is CASSTPPRGREGTEAFF. Written as DNA, the CDR3 is TGTGCCAGCAGTACCCCCCCCCGGGGAAGGGAAGGCACTGAAGCTTTCTTT.

The rearrangement uses TRBV7-2 and TRBJ1-1, with TRBD1 matching 10 bases. The V and J ends lost 3 bases and 7 bases, in that order; junction bases with no gene match: 5. The CDR3 runs 14 residues. Germline V gives CDR1 SGHTA, CDR2 FQGNSA. The CDR3 sequence: CASSFGTGAVEAFF. CDR3 bases: TGTGCCAGCAGCTTCGGGACAGGGGCTGTTGAAGCTTTCTTT.

The chain joins TRBV4-3 to TRBJ2-1, with 8 bases that match TRBD1. The J segment lost 4 bases and the V segment lost 5 bases, leaving 4 bases of the junction unmatched. The germline CDR1 and CDR2 sequences are LGHNA and YSLEER. The CDR3 covers 14 residues. DNA of the CDR3: TGCGCCAGCAGCGCCCGGGACAGGTACAATGAGCAGTTCTTC. Residues: CASSARDRYNEQFF.

The chain links TRBV10-3 to TRBJ2-7; a weak D match, TRBD1 (5 bases). The CDR3 extends over 13 amino acids. Trimming shortened V by 5 bases and J by 1 base, and 9 bases separated the two germline ends. Germline CDR1 is ENHRY and CDR2 is SYGVKD. CDR3 in DNA: TGTGCCATCAGTCAAACAGGTTCCTACGAGCAGTACTTC. Encoded protein: CAISQTGSYEQYF.

V gene TRBV4-3 combines with J gene TRBJ2-2, with 8 bases matching TRBD2. The J segment lost 6 bases and the V segment lost 2 bases, leaving 14 bases of the junction unmatched. This CDR3 is 18 amino acids long. Germline V gene lookup returns CDR1 LGHNA and CDR2 YSLEER. The chain's CDR3 is CASSQFSLNPSGPGELFF. CDR3 bases: TGCGCCAGCAGCCAATTTTCCCTGAATCCTAGCGGGCCCGGGGAGCTGTTTTTT.

In DNA form, the CDR3 reads TGTGCCAGCTCACCTGGGACTAGCGGGGGGCAACCAACGCAGTATTTT. Its translation: CASSPGTSGGQPTQYF. This chain uses TRBV18 with TRBJ2-3, with 15 bases lining up with TRBD2. The V gene's germline CDR1 is KGHSH and CDR2 LQKENI. CDR3 size: 16 residues. Germline trimming cut 3 bases from V and 9 bases from J; bases unmatched to any gene: 7.

The V gene is TRBV7-2, the J gene TRBJ2-2; 12 positions agree with TRBD1. Per the germline V gene, CDR1 is SGHTA and CDR2 is FQGNSA. The CDR3 covers 15 residues. Germline trimming cut 5 bases from V and 7 bases from J; bases unmatched to any gene: 5. The CDR3 protein is CASSRDRGPIGELFF. DNA for the CDR3: TGTGCCAGCAGCCGGGACAGGGGGCCTATCGGGGAGCTGTTTTTT.

The chain employs TRBV7-2 and TRBJ1-2; no reliable D call. The CDR3 is 14 amino acids. Germline V lookup: CDR1 SGHTA, CDR2 FQGNSA. The V gene lost 1 base and the J gene lost 3 bases, with 9 bases spanning the gap. The CDR3 nucleotides are TGTGCCAGCAGCTTAGGTGCGCACTACTATGGCTACACCTTC. Its protein product is CASSLGAHYYGYTF.

This chain uses TRBV15 with TRBJ2-7; 8 bases align to TRBD1. CDR3 length: 15 residues. V gave up 4 bases and J gave up 5 bases; unmatched junction bases: 10. Germline values: CDR1 LNHNV, CDR2 YYDKDF (reference sequence). The CDR3 DNA sequence: TGTGCCACCAGCACGCCCGGGACAGGTAACCACGAGCAGTACTTC. Its protein is CATSTPGTGNHEQYF.

This chain's CDR3 is CASRGQARETQYF. The CDR3 DNA reads TGTGCCAGCAGGGGACAGGCGCGGGAGACCCAGTACTTC. The V call is TRBV6-5, the J call TRBJ2-5; 8 bases agree with TRBD1. The CDR3 loop spans 13 amino acids. In germline, CDR1 is MNHEY, CDR2 SVGAGI. V lost 6 bases and J lost 5; bases outside the gene matches: 5.

The chain recombines TRBV4-2 with TRBJ1-2; D ambiguous. Germline loops: CDR1 LGHNA, CDR2 YNFKEQ. The V gene lost 3 bases and the J gene lost 0 bases, with 17 bases spanning the gap. The CDR3 has 17 residues. Here the CDR3 DNA reads TGTGCCAGCAGCCAGTTTTGGGGAGGAACCACTAACTATGGCTACACCTTC. This sequence encodes CASSQFWGGTTNYGYTF.